This TCR beta chain was identified during a study of blood T cells in healthy people across ages. Study observations and caveats: CMV infection status of these donors was not known.

This clonotype was seen only a few times. Its specificity is not known. V lost 4 bases and J lost 1, with 9 bases in between. Germline CDR1 and CDR2: PRHDT and FYEKMQ (reference sequence). This CDR3 comprises 14 residues. Through a sample-barcoded 5' primer and a J-beta primer mix, a second PCR was run for roughly 7 to 11 cycles. One entry per CDR3 protein results from TCRdb running MiXCR on the 5' RACE reads. The sample shows over 950,000 distinct CDR3 sequences, about 53% of them seen only once. V gene TRBV13 combines with J gene TRBJ2-3; D unresolved. Sequencing was carried out using blood. This sequence originates from a woman aged 55-75 years in good health. In DNA form, the CDR3 reads TGTGCCAGCAGCTCCTACGCACGCACAGATACGCAGTATTTT. It yields the protein CASSSYARTDTQYF.